The 25 T cell receptor beta chains below come from one sample, sequenced in a study of beta chain features in type 1 diabetes. General observations from the study: Shortening of TCRB CDR3s, moderate but significant, appeared in all four CD4+ subsets of Type 1 diabetes patients.

These receptors lack a known antigen. The study reverse transcribed the entire isolated RNA, so it sequenced expressed TCRB transcripts. Produced via immunoSEQ multiplex PCR; TCRdb's table is partial and in-frame only. Found here are some 150,000 clones, about 13% of them singletons; the top ten hold 1% to 1.5%. Sequencing used central memory CD4+ T cells from blood. The source is a man between 18 and 35 years old with type 1 diabetes.

This clone was picked up a small number of times. The genes are TRBV25-1 and TRBJ1-4; TRBD1 agrees at 8 bases. Germline V gene sequence: CDR1 MGHDK, CDR2 SYGVNS. V was pared by 3 bases and J by 8 bases, with 14 bases of the junction left unmatched. This CDR3 has 17 residues. The CDR3 DNA is TGTGCCAGCAGTGATTCTGAGGGACAGGCTTTAAACGAAAAACTGTTTTTT. Residues: CASSDSEGQALNEKLFF.

The rearrangement uses TRBV30 and TRBJ1-4, with a tentative D call TRBD1 (5 bases). V lost 2 bases to trimming and J lost 4 bases, with 8 bases between them. The CDR3 is 13 residues long. CDR1 is GTSNPN and CDR2 is SVGIG in the germline V gene (reference sequence). The CDR3 protein is CAWSRQNNEKLFF. The CDR3 nucleotides are TGTGCCTGGAGTCGACAGAATAATGAAAAACTGTTTTTT.

The rearrangement links TRBV29-1 to TRBJ1-1; possibly TRBD1 for D (6 bases). The CDR3 length is 12 residues. The V and J ends lost 1 base and 7 bases respectively, with 10 bases between them. Germline values: CDR1 SQVTM, CDR2 ANQGSEA. The CDR3 DNA sequence: TGCAGCGTTGAAGTAGGGGGGAGTGAAGCTTTCTTT. Translation gives CSVEVGGSEAFF.

CDR3 bases: TGTGCCAGCAGTTTTTGGGGATCAGGGGCCAACGTCCTGACTTTC. This translates into CASSFWGSGANVLTF. The chain uses TRBV27 and TRBJ2-6, with D unresolved. Germline V gene sequence: CDR1 MNHEY, CDR2 SMNVEV (reference sequence). The V and J ends lost 3 bases and 4 bases respectively, with 10 bases between them. This CDR3 is 15 amino acids long.

This clone was counted a few times. The chain links TRBV14 to TRBJ2-1; D is perhaps TRBD1 (6 bases). Germline V gene data show CDR1 as SGHDN and CDR2 as FVKESK. This CDR3 comprises 15 residues. Trimming took off 3 bases at V and 1 base at J, with 10 bases between the two ends. The CDR3 bases are TGTGCCAGCAGCCAGCAACAGGGTTCCTACAATGAGCAGTTCTTC. It yields the protein CASSQQQGSYNEQFF. Variable domain in full (rest from reference TRBV14 and TRBJ2-1): EAGVTQFPSHSVIEKGQTVTLRCDPISGHDNLYWYRRVMGKEIKFLLHFVKESKQDESGMPNNRFLAERTGGTYSTLKVQPAELEDSGVYFCASSQQQGSYNEQFFGPGTRLTVL.

This clone was seen only a few times. This chain joins TRBV10-3 and TRBJ1-2, with a tentative D call TRBD1 (5 bases). In germline, CDR1 is ENHRY, CDR2 SYGVKD. V lost 5 bases and J lost 3, with 16 bases in between. The CDR3 is 15 residues long. CDR3 residues: CAISLGTSLDYGYTF. The DNA for the CDR3 is TGTGCCATCAGTCTAGGGACTTCTTTGGACTATGGCTACACCTTC.

The table lists this clone with a few counts. The J gene is TRBJ2-3, the V gene TRBV7-2, with D unresolved. CDR3 length: 13 amino acids. V shed 5 bases and J shed 0 bases, with 6 bases lying between them. Germline CDR1 and CDR2: SGHTA and FQGNSA. The CDR3 coding sequence is TGTGCCAGCAGCCCCCTTAGCACAGATACGCAGTATTTT. This encodes CASSPLSTDTQYF.

This clone was seen a few times. The rearrangement joins TRBV4-1 to TRBJ1-6; D is perhaps TRBD1 (6 bases). The CDR3 is 14 amino acids. CDR1 is MGHRA and CDR2 is YSYEKL in the germline V gene. The V gene lost 5 bases and the J gene lost 9 bases, with 14 bases spanning the gap. The CDR3 is CASSTRQEGSPLHF. Here the CDR3 DNA reads TGCGCCAGCAGCACCCGACAGGAGGGTTCACCCCTCCACTTT.

This clone was picked up a small number of times. The J gene is TRBJ2-7, the V gene TRBV28; D is unresolved. This CDR3 has 13 residues. The V and J ends lost 3 bases and 0 bases respectively, with 6 bases between them. Germline V lookup: CDR1 MDHEN, CDR2 SYDVKM. This CDR3 is CASSFRFSYEQYF. The CDR3 region has the DNA TGTGCCAGCAGTTTTAGGTTCTCCTACGAGCAGTACTTC.

The chain combines TRBV7-3 with TRBJ1-1, with D perhaps matching TRBD1 (5 bases). CDR3 length: 15 residues. V was cut by 1 base and J by 3 bases, with 12 bases left in between. Germline V gene sequence: CDR1 SGHTA, CDR2 FQGTGA. The CDR3 nucleotides are TGTGCCAGCAGCTTAATGGGTACCAGGGACACTGAAGCTTTCTTT. The encoded protein is CASSLMGTRDTEAFF.

This clone was detected only a few times. This chain connects TRBV5-1 to TRBJ1-2; D ambiguous. The CDR3 sequence is 15 residues long. Germline lookup yields CDR1 SGHRS and CDR2 YFSETQ. Trimming removed 1 base at V and 4 bases at J, with 14 bases between. CDR3 in DNA: TGCGCCAGCAGCTTGTGGGTCGGGCGCCTCTATGGCTACACCTTC. Translated: CASSLWVGRLYGYTF.

The rearrangement joins TRBV28 to TRBJ1-4; 9 nucleotides agree with TRBD1. V trimming: 4 bases; J trimming: 8 bases; junction bases outside the gene matches: 8. CDR1 is MDHEN and CDR2 is SYDVKM in the germline V gene. This CDR3 comprises 15 residues. The CDR3 spells CASSYPGQGDEKLFF. The CDR3 DNA follows: TGTGCCAGCAGTTATCCGGGACAGGGCGACGAAAAACTGTTTTTT.

The genes are TRBV6-1 and TRBJ1-6; a weak D match, TRBD1 (5 bases). The CDR3 is 17 amino acids. V shed 2 bases and J shed 0 bases, with 11 bases lying between them. Germline V gene sequence: CDR1 MNHNS, CDR2 SASEGT. This CDR3 reads CASSELAGSSYNSPLHF. CDR3 DNA sequence: TGTGCCAGCAGTGAACTGGCAGGGAGCTCCTATAATTCACCCCTCCACTTT.

The CDR3 nucleotides read TGTGCCATCAGTACCGGGACAGGGTCCCCCGCTAATTCACCCCTCCACTTT. It is translated as CAISTGTGSPANSPLHF. The V gene is TRBV10-3, the J gene TRBJ1-6, with 9 positions matching TRBD1. This CDR3 spans 17 amino acids. From germline, CDR1 is ENHRY and CDR2 SYGVKD. V shed 5 bases and J 6 bases; nucleotides not matched to a gene: 11.

This clone has a handful of counts. This chain connects TRBV10-3 to TRBJ1-5; a possible D gene is TRBD1 (5 bases). Between the trimmed V and J ends, which lost 4 bases and 7 bases, there was a span of 11 bases. Per the germline V gene, CDR1 is ENHRY and CDR2 is SYGVKD. The CDR3 is 13 amino acids. CDR3 sequence reads: CAISGGGDQPQHF. CDR3 nucleotide sequence: TGTGCCATCAGTGGCGGGGGGGACCAGCCCCAGCATTTT.

This clone turned up a few times. V usage is TRBV18 and J usage is TRBJ2-5, with D perhaps TRBD1 (5 bases). The V gene's germline CDR1 is KGHSH and CDR2 LQKENI. This CDR3 region has 15 residues. V lost 0 bases and J lost 3, with 11 bases in between. The CDR3 sequence is CASSPPPRGKETQYF. The CDR3 DNA follows: TGTGCCAGCTCACCACCCCCTAGGGGAAAAGAGACCCAGTACTTC.

There are a few counts of this clone. The chain recombines TRBV10-3 with TRBJ2-7; D is ambiguous. Per germline, CDR1 ENHRY and CDR2 SYGVKD. Trimming removed 6 bases from V and 6 bases from J, with 9 bases in between. The CDR3 runs 11 residues. The CDR3 protein is CAISPEREQYF. In nucleotides, the CDR3 is TGTGCCATCAGCCCCGAACGCGAGCAGTACTTC.

Concerning this clone itself: At the DNA level, this CDR3 is encoded by other sequences in the same sample as well. CDR3 nucleotide sequence: TGTGCCAGCTCACCGGCCGGAAACGAGCAGTACTTC. Protein product: CASSPAGNEQYF. This chain connects TRBV18 to TRBJ2-7; D gene unclear. CDR1 and CDR2 from the germline V gene are KGHSH and LQKENI. The CDR3 extends over 12 amino acids. Deletions cut 3 bases from V and 5 bases from J, with 8 bases between.

This clone turned up a few times. The chain's CDR3 is CAWSAKSPDRVYYGYTF. CDR3 in DNA: TGTGCCTGGAGTGCAAAGTCCCCTGACAGGGTGTACTATGGCTACACCTTC. The chain recombines TRBV30 with TRBJ1-2, with TRBD1 matching 7 bases. Unmatched junction bases numbered 14, after V lost 1 base and J lost 3 bases. The germline V gene encodes CDR1 GTSNPN and CDR2 SVGIG (reference sequence). This CDR3 has 17 amino acids.

The genes are TRBV7-9 and TRBJ2-7, with D possibly matching TRBD1 (6 bases). Trimming took off 3 bases at V and 1 base at J, with 7 bases between the two ends. This CDR3 contains 13 residues. The germline V gene has CDR1 SEHNR and CDR2 FQNEAQ (reference sequence). CDR3: CASSFTGSYEQYF. The CDR3 coding sequence is TGTGCCAGCAGCTTTACAGGGTCCTACGAGCAGTACTTC.

The rearrangement joins TRBV7-6 to TRBJ2-1; TRBD2 aligns across 10 bases. This CDR3 has 16 amino acids. Germline CDR1 and CDR2: SGHVS and FNYEAQ. Losses at the gene ends were 5 bases for V and 0 bases for J; bases not matched to a gene: 4. This CDR3 is CASSLLAGNSYNEQFF. In DNA form, the CDR3 reads TGTGCCAGCAGCCTACTAGCGGGGAACTCCTACAATGAGCAGTTCTTC.

The rearrangement uses TRBV29-1 and TRBJ1-5; 8 nucleotides agree with TRBD1. CDR1 and CDR2 (germline): SQVTM, ANQGSEA. Trimming at V came to 7 bases and at J to 4 bases, leaving 6 bases not matched to a gene. The CDR3 has 13 amino acids. The CDR3, as DNA: TGCAGCGGTCAGACAGGGGTTAATCAGCCCCAGCATTTT. Protein sequence: CSGQTGVNQPQHF.

This clone has just a few counts. V is TRBV2 and J is TRBJ2-3; 9 nucleotides line up with TRBD1. Germline loops: CDR1 SNHLY, CDR2 FYNNEI. Germline trimming cut 7 bases from V and 2 bases from J; bases unmatched to any gene: 7. The CDR3 sequence is 15 residues long. The CDR3 nucleotides read TGTGCCAGCAACGCAGGGACAGGGATCACAGATACGCAGTATTTT. Encoded protein: CASNAGTGITDTQYF.

There are a few counts of this clone. The V and J genes are TRBV20-1 and TRBJ1-2, with D unclear. Germline assignment: CDR1 DFQATT and CDR2 SNEGSKA (reference sequence). The CDR3 length is 11 residues. The V end was cut by 6 bases, the J end by 8 bases, with 13 bases between. CDR3 bases: TGCAGTGCCCCTCTGCCTCGGGGCTACACCTTC. Translating it yields CSAPLPRGYTF.

By sample share, this clone is medium-sized (0.01 to 0.1%). J is TRBJ1-6 and V is TRBV18; unclear D gene. Per the germline V gene, CDR1 is KGHSH and CDR2 is LQKENI. This CDR3 region has 14 residues. V shed 2 bases and J shed 7 bases, with 9 bases lying between them. CDR3 bases: TGTGCCAGCTCACCAGGGTTGGCAAATTCACCCCTCCACTTT. Residues: CASSPGLANSPLHF.